This T cell receptor beta chain was sequenced during a study of shared clonotypes between healthy human individuals. V gave up 1 base and J gave up 5 bases; unmatched junction bases: 8. CDR1 and CDR2 from the germline V gene are SGHAT and FQNNGV. This CDR3 is 16 amino acids long. Partitioning of CD4+ cells yielded a CD45RA+ naive subset and a CD45RA-negative memory subset. Study-wide findings and caveats: Four donors held about 4.5% of naive CD4 clonotypes in common.

This clone has more than one count but fewer than ten. Its antigen is unidentified. Genomic DNA from each subset was divided evenly over several immunoSEQ plates. Per the original data handling: Junction-only sequences without quality scores came from ImmunoSEQ, so filtering differed. The repertoire was sequenced with immunoSEQ multiplex PCR; TCRdb's copy has only in-frame clones and lacks some. That table is the source of V, J and clone size, and D and trimming were worked out from the DNA. In the table there are about 2.4 million clones, roughly nine tenths of which are singletons. The chain employs TRBV11-2 and TRBJ1-5, with 7 nucleotides matching TRBD1. The receptor's source is a man aged 18 to 29 in good health. The sample consisted of naive CD4+ T cells sorted from blood. The subset denotes: CD45RA+ positively selected. DNA for the CDR3: TGTGCCAGCAGCTTAGGCCCGAACAGGGGTGATCAGCCCCAGCATTTT. It yields the protein CASSLGPNRGDQPQHF. Variable domain in full (rest from reference TRBV11-2 and TRBJ1-5): EAGVAQSPRYKIIEKRQSVAFWCNPISGHATLYWYQQILGQGPKLLIQFQNNGVVDDSQLPKDRFSAERLKGVDSTLKIQPAKLEDSAVYLCASSLGPNRGDQPQHFGDGTRLSIL.